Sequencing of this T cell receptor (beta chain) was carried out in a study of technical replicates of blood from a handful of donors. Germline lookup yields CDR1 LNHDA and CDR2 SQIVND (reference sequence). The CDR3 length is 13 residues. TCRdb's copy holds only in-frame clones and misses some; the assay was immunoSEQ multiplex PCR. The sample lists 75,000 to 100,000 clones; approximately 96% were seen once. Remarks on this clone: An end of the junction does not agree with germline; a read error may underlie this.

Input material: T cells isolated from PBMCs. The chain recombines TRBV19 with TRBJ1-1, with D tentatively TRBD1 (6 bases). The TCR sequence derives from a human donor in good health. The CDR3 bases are TGTGCCACCAAGGGGGTGATGAAAACTGAAGCTTTCTTT. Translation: CATKGVMKTEAFF.